This T cell receptor (beta chain) was documented in a study of T cells after yellow fever vaccination. Whole-study findings and limits: A small share of clonotypes appeared in both CD4 and CD8 compartments. Contaminating bulk clonotypes could be abundant in FACS-sorted repertoires.

Template switching by 5'RACE produced TCR cDNA, adding a universal primer site and UMIs. TCRdb recomputed calls from the 5' RACE reads with MiXCR, one row per CDR3 protein. The repertoire has some 120,000 distinct CDR3 sequences, 7.4% of them found once; the top ten carry 2% to 3%. This clonotype was seen repeatedly, ten times or more. Its target is unknown. V shed 4 bases and J 3 bases; nucleotides not matched to a gene: 8. The length of the CDR3 is 18 residues. Germline CDR1 reads LGHDT; CDR2 reads YNNKEL (reference sequence). This specimen consisted of CD4+ T cells sorted from PBMCs, obtained more than 8 days after the first yellow fever vaccination. J is TRBJ2-1 and V is TRBV3-1; 14 positions match TRBD2. The sequence was collected from a man aged 18-30 years who received the YFV17D yellow fever vaccine. CDR3 bases: TGTGCCAGCAGCCGAGGGACTAGCGGGGGAATTAGCTACAATGAGCAGTTCTTC. Residues: CASSRGTSGGISYNEQFF.